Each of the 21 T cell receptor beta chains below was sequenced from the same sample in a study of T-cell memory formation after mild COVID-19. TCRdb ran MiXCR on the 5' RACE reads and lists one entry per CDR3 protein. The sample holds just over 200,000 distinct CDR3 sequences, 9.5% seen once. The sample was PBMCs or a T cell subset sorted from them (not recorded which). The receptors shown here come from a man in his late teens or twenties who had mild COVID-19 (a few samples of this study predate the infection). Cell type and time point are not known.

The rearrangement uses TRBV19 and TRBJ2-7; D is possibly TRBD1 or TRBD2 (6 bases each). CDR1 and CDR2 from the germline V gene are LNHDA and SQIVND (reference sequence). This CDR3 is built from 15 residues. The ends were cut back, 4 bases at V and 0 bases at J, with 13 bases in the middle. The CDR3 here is CASSRGDTSSYEQYF. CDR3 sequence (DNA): TGTGCCAGTAGTAGGGGGGACACAAGCTCCTACGAGCAGTACTTC.

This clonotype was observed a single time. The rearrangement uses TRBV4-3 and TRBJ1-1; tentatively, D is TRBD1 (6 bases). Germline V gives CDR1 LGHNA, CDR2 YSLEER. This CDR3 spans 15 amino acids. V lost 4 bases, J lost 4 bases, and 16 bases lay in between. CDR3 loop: CASSRIWGGRTEAFF. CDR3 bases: TGCGCCAGCAGCCGAATTTGGGGGGGGCGCACTGAAGCTTTCTTT.

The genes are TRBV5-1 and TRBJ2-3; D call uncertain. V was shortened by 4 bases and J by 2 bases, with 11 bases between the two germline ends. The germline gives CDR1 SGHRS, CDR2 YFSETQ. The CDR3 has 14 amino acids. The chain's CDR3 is CASSPGSDTDTQYF. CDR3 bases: TGCGCCAGCAGCCCCGGGTCCGACACAGATACGCAGTATTTT.

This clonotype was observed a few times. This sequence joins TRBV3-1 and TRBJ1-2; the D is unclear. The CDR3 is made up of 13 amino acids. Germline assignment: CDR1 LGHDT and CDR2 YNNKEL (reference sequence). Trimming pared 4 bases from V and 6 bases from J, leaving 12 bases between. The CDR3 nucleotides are TGTGCCAGCAGCCCAGGCCAGCGGGATGGCTACACCTTC. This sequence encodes CASSPGQRDGYTF.

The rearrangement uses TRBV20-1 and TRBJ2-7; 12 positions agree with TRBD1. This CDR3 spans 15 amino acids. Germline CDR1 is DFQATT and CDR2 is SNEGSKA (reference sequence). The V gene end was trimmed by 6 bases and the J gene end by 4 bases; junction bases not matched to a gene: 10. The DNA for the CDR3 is TGCAGTGCGTCCCCGGGACAGGGGGCGCGGTACGAGCAGTACTTC. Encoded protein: CSASPGQGARYEQYF.

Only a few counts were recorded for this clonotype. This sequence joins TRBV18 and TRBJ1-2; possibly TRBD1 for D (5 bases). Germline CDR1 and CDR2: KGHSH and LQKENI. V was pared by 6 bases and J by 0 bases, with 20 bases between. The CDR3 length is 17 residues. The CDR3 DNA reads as TGTGCCAGCTCGCTAACCTCGACAGTGCGCCCTAACTATGGCTACACCTTC. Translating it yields CASSLTSTVRPNYGYTF. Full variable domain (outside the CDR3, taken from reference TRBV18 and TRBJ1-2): NAGVMQNPRHLVRRRGQEARLRCSPMKGHSHVYWYRQLPEEGLKFMVYLQKENIIDESGMPKERFSAEFPKEGPSILRIQQVVRGDSAAYFCASSLTSTVRPNYGYTFGSGTRLTVV.

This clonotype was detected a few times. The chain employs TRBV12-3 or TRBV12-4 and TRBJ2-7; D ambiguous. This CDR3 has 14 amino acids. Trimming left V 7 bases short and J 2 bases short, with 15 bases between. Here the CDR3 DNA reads TGTGCCAGCACATTAACACCCGGGCCCTACGAGCAGTACTTC. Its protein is CASTLTPGPYEQYF.

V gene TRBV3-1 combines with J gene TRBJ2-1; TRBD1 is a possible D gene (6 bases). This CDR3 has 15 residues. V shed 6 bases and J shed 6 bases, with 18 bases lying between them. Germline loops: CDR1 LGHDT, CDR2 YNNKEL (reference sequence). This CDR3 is CASRPWGTSPNEQFF. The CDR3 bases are TGTGCCAGCAGACCTTGGGGGACATCACCCAATGAGCAGTTCTTC.

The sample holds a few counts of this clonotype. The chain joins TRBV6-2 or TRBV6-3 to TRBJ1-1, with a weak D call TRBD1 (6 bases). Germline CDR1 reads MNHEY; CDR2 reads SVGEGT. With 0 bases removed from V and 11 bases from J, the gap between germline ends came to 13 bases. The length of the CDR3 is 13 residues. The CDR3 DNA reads TGTGCCAGCAGTTACTCAGGGGGTCTTTTCGCTTTCTTT. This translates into CASSYSGGLFAFF.

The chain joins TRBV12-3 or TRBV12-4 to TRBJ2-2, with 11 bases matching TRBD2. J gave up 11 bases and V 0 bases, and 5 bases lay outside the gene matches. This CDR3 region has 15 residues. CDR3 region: CASSLASGGVPELFF. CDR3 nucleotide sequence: TGTGCCAGCAGTTTAGCTAGCGGGGGGGTTCCCGAGCTGTTTTTT.

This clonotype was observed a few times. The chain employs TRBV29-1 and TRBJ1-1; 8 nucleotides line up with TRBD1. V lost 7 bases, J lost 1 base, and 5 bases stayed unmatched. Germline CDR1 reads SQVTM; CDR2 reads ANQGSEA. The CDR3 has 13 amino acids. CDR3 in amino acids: CSASGQENTEAFF. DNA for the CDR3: TGCAGCGCGTCGGGACAGGAGAACACTGAAGCTTTCTTT.

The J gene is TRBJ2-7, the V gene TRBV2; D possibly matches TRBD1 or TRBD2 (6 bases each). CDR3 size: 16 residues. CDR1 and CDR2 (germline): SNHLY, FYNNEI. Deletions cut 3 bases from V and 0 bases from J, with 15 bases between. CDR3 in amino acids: CASSESSGASSYEQYF. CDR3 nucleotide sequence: TGTGCCAGCAGTGAGTCTTCGGGGGCTAGCTCCTACGAGCAGTACTTC.

CDR3 residues: CATSRDGTFNEKLFF. The CDR3 nucleotides read TGTGCCACCAGCAGAGACGGGACATTCAATGAAAAACTGTTTTTT. This sequence joins TRBV15 and TRBJ1-4, with D possibly TRBD1 on 6 matching bases. Trimming removed 0 bases at V and 5 bases at J, with 10 bases between. CDR3 length: 15 amino acids. Germline assignment: CDR1 LNHNV and CDR2 YYDKDF (reference sequence).

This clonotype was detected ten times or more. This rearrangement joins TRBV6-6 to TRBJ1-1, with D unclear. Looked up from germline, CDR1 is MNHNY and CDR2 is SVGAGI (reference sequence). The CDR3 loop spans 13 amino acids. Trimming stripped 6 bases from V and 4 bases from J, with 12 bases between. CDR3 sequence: CASSPSRGTEAFF. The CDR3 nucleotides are TGTGCCAGCAGCCCTAGTCGTGGCACTGAAGCTTTCTTT.

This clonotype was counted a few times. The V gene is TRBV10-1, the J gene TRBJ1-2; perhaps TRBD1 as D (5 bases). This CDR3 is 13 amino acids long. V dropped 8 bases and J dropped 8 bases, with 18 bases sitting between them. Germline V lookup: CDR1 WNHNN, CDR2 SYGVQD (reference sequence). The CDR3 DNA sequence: TGCGCCAGCGACACCGGGACCGCTATGGGCTACACCTTC. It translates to CASDTGTAMGYTF.

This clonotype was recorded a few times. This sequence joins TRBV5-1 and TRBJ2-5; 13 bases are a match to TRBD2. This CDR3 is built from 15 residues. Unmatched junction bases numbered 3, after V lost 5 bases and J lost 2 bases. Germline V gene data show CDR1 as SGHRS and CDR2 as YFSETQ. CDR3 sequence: CASSQLAGGQETQYF. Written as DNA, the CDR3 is TGCGCCAGCAGTCAACTAGCGGGGGGGCAAGAGACCCAGTACTTC.

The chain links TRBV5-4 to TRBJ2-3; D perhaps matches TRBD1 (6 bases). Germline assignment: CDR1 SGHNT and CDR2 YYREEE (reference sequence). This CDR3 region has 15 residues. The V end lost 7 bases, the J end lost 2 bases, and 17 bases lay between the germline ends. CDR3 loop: CASRTGTYFTDTQYF. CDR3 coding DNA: TGTGCCAGCCGGACCGGGACATATTTCACAGATACGCAGTATTTT.

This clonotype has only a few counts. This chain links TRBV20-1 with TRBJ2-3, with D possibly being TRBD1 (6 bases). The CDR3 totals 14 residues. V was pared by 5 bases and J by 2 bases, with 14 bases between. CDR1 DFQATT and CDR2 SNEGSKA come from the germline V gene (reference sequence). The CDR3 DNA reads TGCAGTGCTGAATCTGGGGACATCACAGATACGCAGTATTTT. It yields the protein CSAESGDITDTQYF.

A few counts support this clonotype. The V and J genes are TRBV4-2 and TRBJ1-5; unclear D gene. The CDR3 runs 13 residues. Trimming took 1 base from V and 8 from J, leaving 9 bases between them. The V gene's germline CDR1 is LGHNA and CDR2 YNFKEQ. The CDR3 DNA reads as TGTGCCAGCAGCCAAGCCGCCTCTGAGCCCCAGCATTTT. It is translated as CASSQAASEPQHF.

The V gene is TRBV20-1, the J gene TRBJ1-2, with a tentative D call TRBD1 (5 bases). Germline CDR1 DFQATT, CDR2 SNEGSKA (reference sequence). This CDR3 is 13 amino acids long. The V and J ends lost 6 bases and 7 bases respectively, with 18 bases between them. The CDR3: CSASPVVGLGYTF. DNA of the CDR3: TGCAGTGCGAGCCCGGTTGTGGGGCTTGGCTACACCTTC.

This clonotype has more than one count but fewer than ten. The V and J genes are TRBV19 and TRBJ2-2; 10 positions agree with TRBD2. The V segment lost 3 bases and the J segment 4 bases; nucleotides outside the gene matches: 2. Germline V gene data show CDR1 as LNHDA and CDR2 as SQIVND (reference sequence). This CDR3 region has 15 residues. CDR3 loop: CASSITSGATGELFF. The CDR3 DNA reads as TGTGCCAGTAGTATTACTAGCGGGGCCACCGGGGAGCTGTTTTTT.